The sequence of this TCR beta chain was determined in a study of CD8+CD57+ T cells in acquired aplastic anemia (dated by TCRdb to 2016 to 2019). General notes on the study: On average, sorted CD4+ and CD8+ cells yielded around 3.1 ug of extracted DNA, with a range of roughly 0.19 to 27.4 ug. An average of approximately 9.8 million reads for CD4+ cells and 12 million or so reads for CD8+ cells was obtained from healthy donor samples.

V drops 1 base and J drops 1 base, leaving 11 bases in between. From the germline V gene (reference sequence), CDR1 is SGHKS and CDR2 is YYEKEE. The cysteine opens and the phenylalanine closes a CDR3 of 15 amino acids. The entry retains the CDR3 DNA only, 45 bases that are in frame from base 1. In the case of this clonotype: Which antigen it targets is not known. No much larger clone exists at a distance of one base, and base qualities are not known.

On the study overall, not on this receptor specifically: Roughly 30 CD8+ CDR3 sequences were found to be shared between patients and controls, but these sequences appeared to be highly expressed in patients and within the immunodominant clones of the patients. No significant difference in CD8+ Simpson's diversity was found between patients and healthy controls (P=0.060).

TCR beta VDJ combination and CDR3 sequence profiling used genomic DNA as the template. An Illumina HiSeq 2000 was the platform used for TCR repertoire sequencing. Per the authors' processing: Repertoire assessment relied on Simpson's diversity index, CDR3 size and DJ length profiles, and TRBV/TRBJ rearrangement plots. The most abundant DNA sequence in the deep sequencing data was taken as the immunodominant clone. CDR3 amino acid sequences were screened for sharing across subjects and compared with published repertoires and the VDJdb database. TCRdb trimmed public reads at Q25 via fastp, called clones via MiXCR and kept in-frame beta chains. A single entry per CDR3 protein holds the most common genes and DNA from its merged rows. The V and J calls come from TCRdb's annotation, not from the publication. The sample profile shows about 160,000 distinct CDR3 sequences; approximately 40% of them were found once. The ten largest clones add up to approximately 1% of the sample.

In the study, sorted CD4+ and CD8+ blood T cells from patients with severe aplastic anemia and from healthy subjects underwent deep sequencing of TCR repertoires. Ficoll-Paque density gradient centrifugation was used to isolate peripheral blood mononuclear cells. Before DNA was extracted, CD4+ and CD8+ T cells were sorted using either FACS or magnetic beads. The receptor's source is a human donor in good health. Sequences were obtained from sorted CD4+, CD8+, or CD8+CD57+ T cells (not recorded which) from PBMCs. This chain joins TRBV5-5 to TRBJ2-5; perhaps TRBD2 is the D gene, with 7 bases matching. The CDR3 protein sequence reads: CASSLRGGPQETQYF. The sequenced DNA is TGTGCCAGCAGCTTGAGGGGGGGACCCCAAGAGACCCAGTACTTC.